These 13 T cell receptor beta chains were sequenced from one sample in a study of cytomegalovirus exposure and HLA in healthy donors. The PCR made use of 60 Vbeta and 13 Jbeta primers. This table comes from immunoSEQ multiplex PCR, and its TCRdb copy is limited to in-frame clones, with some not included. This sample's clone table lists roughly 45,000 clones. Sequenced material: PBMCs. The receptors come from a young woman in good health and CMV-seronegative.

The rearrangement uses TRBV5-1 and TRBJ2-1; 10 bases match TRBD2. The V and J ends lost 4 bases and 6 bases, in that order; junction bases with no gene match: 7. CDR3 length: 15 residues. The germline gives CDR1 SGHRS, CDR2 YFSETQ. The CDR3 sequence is CASSQLAGWGNEQFF. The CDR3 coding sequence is TGCGCCAGCAGCCAACTAGCGGGATGGGGCAATGAGCAGTTCTTC. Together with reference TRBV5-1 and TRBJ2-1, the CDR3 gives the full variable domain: KAGVTQTPRYLIKTRGQQVTLSCSPISGHRSVSWYQQTPGQGLQFLFEYFSETQRNKGNFPGRFSGRQFSNSRSEMNVSTLELGDSALYLCASSQLAGWGNEQFFGPGTRLTVL.

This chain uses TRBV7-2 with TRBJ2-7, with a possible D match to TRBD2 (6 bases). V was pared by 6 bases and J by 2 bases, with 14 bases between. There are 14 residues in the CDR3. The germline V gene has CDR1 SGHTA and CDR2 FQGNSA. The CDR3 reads CASSRGGSAYEQYF. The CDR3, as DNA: TGTGCCAGCAGTCGAGGAGGGAGCGCCTACGAGCAGTACTTC.

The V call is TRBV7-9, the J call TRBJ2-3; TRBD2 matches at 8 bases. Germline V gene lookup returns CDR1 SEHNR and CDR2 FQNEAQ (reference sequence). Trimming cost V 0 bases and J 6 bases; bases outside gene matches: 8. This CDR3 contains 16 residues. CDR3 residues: CASSLALSGGRDTQYF. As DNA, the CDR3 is TGTGCCAGCAGCTTAGCGCTCAGCGGGGGCCGGGATACGCAGTATTTT.

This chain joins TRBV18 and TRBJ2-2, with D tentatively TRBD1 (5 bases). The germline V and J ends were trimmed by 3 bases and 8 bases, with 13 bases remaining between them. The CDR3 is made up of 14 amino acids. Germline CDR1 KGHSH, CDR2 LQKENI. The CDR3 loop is CASSPPTDTGELFF. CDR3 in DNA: TGTGCCAGCTCACCCCCGACAGATACTGGGGAGCTGTTTTTT.

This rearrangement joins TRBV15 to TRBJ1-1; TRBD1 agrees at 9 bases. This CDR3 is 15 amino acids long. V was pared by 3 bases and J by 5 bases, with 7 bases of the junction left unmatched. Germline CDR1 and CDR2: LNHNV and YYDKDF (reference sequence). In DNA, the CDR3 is TGTGCCACCAGCAGTGGACAGGGGATGGGAACTGAAGCTTTCTTT. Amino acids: CATSSGQGMGTEAFF. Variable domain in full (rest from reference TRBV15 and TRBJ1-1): DAMVIQNPRYQVTQFGKPVTLSCSQTLNHNVMYWYQQKSSQAPKLLFHYYDKDFNNEADTPDNFQSRRPNTSFCFLDIRSPGLGDTAMYLCATSSGQGMGTEAFFGQGTRLTVV.

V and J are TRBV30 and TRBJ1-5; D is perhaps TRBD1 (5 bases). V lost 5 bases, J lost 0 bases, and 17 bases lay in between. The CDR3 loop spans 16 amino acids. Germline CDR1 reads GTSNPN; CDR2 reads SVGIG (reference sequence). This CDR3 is CAWSAGTYYSNQPQHF. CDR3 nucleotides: TGTGCCTGGTCCGCCGGGACTTATTATAGCAATCAGCCCCAGCATTTT.

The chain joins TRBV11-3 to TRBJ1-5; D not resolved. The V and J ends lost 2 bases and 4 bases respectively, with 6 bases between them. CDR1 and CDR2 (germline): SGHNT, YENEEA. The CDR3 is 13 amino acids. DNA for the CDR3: TGTGCCAGCAGCTTAAAGGAGAATCAGCCCCAGCATTTT. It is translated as CASSLKENQPQHF.

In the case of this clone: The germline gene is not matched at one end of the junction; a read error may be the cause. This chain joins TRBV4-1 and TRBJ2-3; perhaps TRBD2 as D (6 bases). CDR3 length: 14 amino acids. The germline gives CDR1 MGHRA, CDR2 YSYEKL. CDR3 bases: TGCGCCAGCCGAGGGACTGGGGGTGTAGATAAGCAGTATTTT. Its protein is CASRGTGGVDKQYF.

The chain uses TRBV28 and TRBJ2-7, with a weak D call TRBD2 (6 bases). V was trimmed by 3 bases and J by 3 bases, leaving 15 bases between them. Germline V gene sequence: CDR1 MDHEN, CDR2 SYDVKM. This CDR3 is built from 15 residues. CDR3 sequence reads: CASSLGDWRGYEQYF. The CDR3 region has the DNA TGTGCCAGCAGTTTGGGGGACTGGCGGGGCTACGAGCAGTACTTC.

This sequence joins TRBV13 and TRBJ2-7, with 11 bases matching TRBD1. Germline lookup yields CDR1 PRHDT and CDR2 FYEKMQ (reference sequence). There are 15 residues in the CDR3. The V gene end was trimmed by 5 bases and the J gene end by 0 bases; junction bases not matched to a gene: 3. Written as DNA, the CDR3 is TGTGCCAGCAGCGGGGGACAGGGGGACTCCTACGAGCAGTACTTC. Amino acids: CASSGGQGDSYEQYF.

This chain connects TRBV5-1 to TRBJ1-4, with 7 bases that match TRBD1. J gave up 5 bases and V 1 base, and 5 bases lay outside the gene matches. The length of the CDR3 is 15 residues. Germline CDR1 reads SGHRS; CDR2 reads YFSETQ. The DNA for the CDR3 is TGCGCCAGCAGCTTGCTCCAGGGGGAGAATGAAAAACTGTTTTTT. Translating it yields CASSLLQGENEKLFF. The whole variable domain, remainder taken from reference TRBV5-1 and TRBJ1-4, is KAGVTQTPRYLIKTRGQQVTLSCSPISGHRSVSWYQQTPGQGLQFLFEYFSETQRNKGNFPGRFSGRQFSNSRSEMNVSTLELGDSALYLCASSLLQGENEKLFFGSGTQLSVL.

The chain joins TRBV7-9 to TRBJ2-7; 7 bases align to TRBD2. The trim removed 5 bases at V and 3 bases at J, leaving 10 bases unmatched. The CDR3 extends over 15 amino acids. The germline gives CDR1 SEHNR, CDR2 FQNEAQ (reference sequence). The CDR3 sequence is CASSPASGVIYEQYF. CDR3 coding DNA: TGTGCCAGCAGCCCCGCTAGCGGAGTAATCTACGAGCAGTACTTC.

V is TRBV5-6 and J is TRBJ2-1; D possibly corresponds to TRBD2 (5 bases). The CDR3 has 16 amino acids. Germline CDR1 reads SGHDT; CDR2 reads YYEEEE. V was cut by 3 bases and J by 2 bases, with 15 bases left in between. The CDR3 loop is CASSSPRTETYNEQFF. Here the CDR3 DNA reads TGTGCCAGCAGCTCTCCGCGGACTGAGACCTACAATGAGCAGTTCTTC.